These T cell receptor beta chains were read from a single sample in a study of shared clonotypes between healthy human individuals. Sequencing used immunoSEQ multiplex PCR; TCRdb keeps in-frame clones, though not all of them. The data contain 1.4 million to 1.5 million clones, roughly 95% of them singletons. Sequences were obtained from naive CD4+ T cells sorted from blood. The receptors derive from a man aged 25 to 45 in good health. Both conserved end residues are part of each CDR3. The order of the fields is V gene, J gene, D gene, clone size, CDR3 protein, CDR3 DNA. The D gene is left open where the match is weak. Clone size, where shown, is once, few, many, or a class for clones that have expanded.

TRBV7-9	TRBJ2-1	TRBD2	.	CASSHLAGGLVFHNEQFF	TGTGCCAGCAGTCATCTAGCGGGAGGACTTGTGTTCCACAATGAGCAGTTCTTC
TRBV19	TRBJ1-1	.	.	CASNPRRGQGYTEAFF	TGTGCCAGTAACCCCCGGCGGGGGCAGGGGTACACTGAAGCTTTCTTT
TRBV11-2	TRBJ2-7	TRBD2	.	CASSFYPGLAVTYEQYF	TGTGCCAGCAGCTTCTACCCAGGACTAGCGGTCACCTACGAGCAGTACTTC
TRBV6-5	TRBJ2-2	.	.	CASRKTANTGELFF	TGTGCCAGCAGGAAGACAGCGAACACCGGGGAGCTGTTTTTT
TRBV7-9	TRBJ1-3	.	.	CASSLAQGSGNTIYF	TGTGCCAGCAGCTTAGCGCAGGGCTCTGGAAACACCATATATTTT
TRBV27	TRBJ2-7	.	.	CASSGTGPAYEQYF	TGTGCCAGTTCTGGAACAGGACCCGCCTACGAGCAGTACTTC
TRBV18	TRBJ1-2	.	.	CASSPEGLYGYTF	TGTGCCAGCTCACCCGAAGGACTGTATGGCTACACCTTC
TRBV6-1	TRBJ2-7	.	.	CASSDLLRGSYEQYF	TGTGCCAGCAGTGATTTATTAAGGGGGAGCTACGAGCAGTACTTC
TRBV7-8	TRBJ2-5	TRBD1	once	CASRSEPRGRRETQYF	TGTGCCAGCAGATCGGAGCCCAGGGGGCGCCGAGAGACCCAGTACTTC
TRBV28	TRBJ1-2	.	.	CASSLLPGTSYGYTF	TGTGCCAGCAGTTTACTCCCGGGAACATCCTATGGCTACACCTTC
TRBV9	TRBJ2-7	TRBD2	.	CASSGGTSDSYEQYF	TGTGCCAGCAGCGGGGGGACTAGCGACTCCTACGAGCAGTACTTC
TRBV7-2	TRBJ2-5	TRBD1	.	CASSPGQGLKSQETQYF	TGTGCCAGCAGCCCCGGACAGGGACTTAAAAGCCAAGAGACCCAGTACTTC
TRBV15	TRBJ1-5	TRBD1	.	CATSSFGQGYQPQHF	TGTGCCACCAGCAGTTTTGGACAGGGGTATCAGCCCCAGCATTTT
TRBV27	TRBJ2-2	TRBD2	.	CASSSPRTRTSGATGELFF	TGTGCCAGCAGTTCCCCAAGGACAAGGACTAGCGGAGCCACCGGGGAGCTGTTTTTT
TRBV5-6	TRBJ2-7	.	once	CASSLGSSYEQYF	TGTGCCAGCAGCTTGGGTAGCTCCTACGAGCAGTACTTC
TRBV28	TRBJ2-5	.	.	CASSLFNREETQYF	TGTGCCAGCAGTTTATTCAACAGGGAAGAGACCCAGTACTTC
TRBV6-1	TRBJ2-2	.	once	CASSDIGAHLPPAGELFF	TGTGCCAGCAGTGATATCGGGGCTCATCTCCCGCCGGCCGGGGAGCTGTTTTTT
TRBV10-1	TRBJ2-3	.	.	CASRTDTQYF	TGCGCCAGCAGGACAGATACGCAGTATTTT
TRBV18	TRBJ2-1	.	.	CASSPLGDNEQFF	TGTGCCAGCTCACCTCTGGGAGACAATGAGCAGTTCTTC
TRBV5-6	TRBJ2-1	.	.	CASSLGLLNEQFF	TGTGCCAGCAGCTTAGGGCTCCTCAATGAGCAGTTCTTC
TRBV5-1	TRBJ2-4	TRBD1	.	CASSFKLGQGPFGDIQYF	TGCGCCAGCAGCTTCAAACTCGGACAGGGGCCCTTCGGGGACATTCAGTACTTC
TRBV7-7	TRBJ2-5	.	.	CASSPGHLGETQYF	TGTGCTAGCAGCCCGGGACACTTGGGAGAGACCCAGTACTTC
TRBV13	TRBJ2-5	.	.	CASSLGIPPNREAETQYF	TGTGCCAGCAGCTTGGGCATTCCCCCCAACAGGGAAGCAGAGACCCAGTACTTC
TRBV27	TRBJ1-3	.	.	CASSISVSGNTIYF	TGTGCCAGCAGCATCTCCGTCTCTGGAAACACCATATATTTT
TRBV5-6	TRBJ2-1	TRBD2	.	CASSSPHGAGLPFF	TGTGCCAGCAGCTCACCCCACGGGGCGGGACTACCGTTCTTC